This T cell receptor (beta chain) was recorded in a study of T-cell memory formation after mild COVID-19. The study, taken as a whole, reports: Contracting clones, day 15 to 85, had balanced CD4/CD8, and later expanders favored CD4+.

Between the trimmed V and J ends, which lost 0 bases and 2 bases, there was a span of 1 base. Germline CDR1 reads ENHRY; CDR2 reads SYGVKD. The length of the CDR3 is 12 residues. This clonotype occurred a few times. Its antigen is unidentified. Constant-segment primers were used for 5'RACE, and the resulting TCR alpha and TCR beta cDNA libraries carried sample barcodes and UMIs. A single record per CDR3 protein comes from TCRdb applying MiXCR to the 5' RACE reads. The profile covers 500,000 to 550,000 distinct CDR3 sequences, with about a fifth appearing a single time and approximately 12% taken by the ten largest.

The material sequenced was PBMCs or a T cell subset sorted from them (not recorded which). V gene TRBV10-3 combines with J gene TRBJ2-5; D not certain. The sequence came from an adult woman who had mild COVID-19 (a few samples of this study predate the infection). Cell type and time point are not known. CDR3: CAISESQETQYF. The DNA for the CDR3 is TGTGCCATCAGTGAGTCTCAAGAGACCCAGTACTTC.